Below are 27 T cell receptor beta chains sequenced from a single sample in a study of blood T cell repertoires in COVID-19. The table came from immunoSEQ multiplex PCR; TCRdb's copy has only in-frame clones and leaves some out. The sample holds about 260,000 clones, roughly 85% seen once. The sequencing input was peripheral blood. Every receptor here comes from a woman between 45 and 60 years old who had recovered from COVID-19.

V usage is TRBV30 and J usage is TRBJ2-7; 7 nucleotides line up with TRBD1. The V gene end was trimmed by 5 bases and the J gene end by 3 bases; junction bases not matched to a gene: 4. In germline, CDR1 is GTSNPN, CDR2 SVGIG (reference sequence). The CDR3 totals 12 residues. The CDR3: CAWGGQSYEQYF. CDR3 nucleotides: TGTGCCTGGGGGGGACAGAGCTACGAGCAGTACTTC. The full variable domain, in which reference TRBV30 and TRBJ2-7 provide the parts outside the CDR3, is SQTIHQWPATLVQPVGSPLSLECTVEGTSNPNLYWYRQAAGRGLQLLFYSVGIGQISSEVPQNLSASRPQDRQFILSSKKLLLSDSGFYLCAWGGQSYEQYFGPGTRLTVT.

The chain joins TRBV5-4 to TRBJ2-2, with 7 bases fitting TRBD2. With V trimmed by 0 bases and J by 7 bases, 6 bases remained unmatched. Germline V lookup: CDR1 SGHNT, CDR2 YYREEE (reference sequence). This CDR3 region has 15 residues. The CDR3 protein is CASSLVSSGGGELFF. DNA for the CDR3: TGTGCCAGCAGCTTGGTCTCTAGCGGAGGCGGGGAGCTGTTTTTT.

The gene calls are TRBV5-1 and TRBJ2-3; no reliable D call. This CDR3 spans 14 amino acids. The germline V gene encodes CDR1 SGHRS and CDR2 YFSETQ. Trimming stripped 0 bases from V and 2 bases from J, with 7 bases between. CDR3 residues: CASSLVQNTDTQYF. The CDR3 bases are TGCGCCAGCAGCTTGGTTCAGAACACAGATACGCAGTATTTT. The full variable domain, rest sourced from reference TRBV5-1 and TRBJ2-3, is KAGVTQTPRYLIKTRGQQVTLSCSPISGHRSVSWYQQTPGQGLQFLFEYFSETQRNKGNFPGRFSGRQFSNSRSEMNVSTLELGDSALYLCASSLVQNTDTQYFGPGTRLTVL.

The V and J genes are TRBV3-1 (or the pseudogene TRBV3-2) and TRBJ2-7; the match to TRBD2 covers 9 bases. Per the germline V gene, CDR1 is LGHDT and CDR2 is YNNKEL (reference sequence). The CDR3 runs to 15 residues. The V gene end was trimmed by 0 bases and the J gene end by 5 bases; junction bases not matched to a gene: 5. CDR3 protein: CASSQDRAGGNEQYF. The CDR3 DNA reads as TGTGCCAGCAGCCAAGACCGGGCGGGGGGGAACGAGCAGTACTTC.

The CDR3 DNA is TGTGCCAGCAGCTTAGTCCCGGGACAGGGAAGCGCCGGGGAGCTGTTTTTT. Translating gives CASSLVPGQGSAGELFF. The genes are TRBV7-2 and TRBJ2-2; 9 bases map to TRBD1. The CDR3 consists of 17 residues. J lost 6 bases, V lost 1 base, and 9 bases had no gene match. Germline V gene data show CDR1 as SGHTA and CDR2 as FQGNSA.

The chain recombines TRBV7-7 with TRBJ2-3; 9 positions agree with TRBD1. This CDR3 region has 15 residues. With V trimmed by 4 bases and J by 5 bases, 7 bases remained unmatched. Germline loops: CDR1 SSHAT, CDR2 FNYEAQ (reference sequence). DNA for the CDR3: TGTGCCAGCAGCTCAGGACAGGGGATTCAAGATACGCAGTATTTT. This codes for CASSSGQGIQDTQYF.

The chain uses TRBV3-1 (or the pseudogene TRBV3-2) and TRBJ1-2, with 12 positions matching TRBD1. The CDR3 has 16 residues. The V gene's germline CDR1 is LGHDT and CDR2 YNNKEL (reference sequence). With 0 bases clipped from V and 7 bases from J, the junction kept 6 bases outside the gene matches. CDR3 amino acids: CASSQERDRGLFGYTF. CDR3 nucleotides: TGTGCCAGCAGCCAAGAAAGGGACAGGGGGCTTTTTGGCTACACCTTC.

This chain uses TRBV5-4 with TRBJ2-7, with D perhaps TRBD1 (6 bases). Germline CDR1 reads SGHNT; CDR2 reads YYREEE (reference sequence). There are 12 residues in the CDR3. V gave up 4 bases and J gave up 6 bases, with 11 bases separating them. The chain's CDR3 is CASSPGTPEQYF. The CDR3 DNA follows: TGTGCCAGCAGCCCCGGGACACCCGAGCAGTACTTC.

The chain recombines TRBV30 with TRBJ2-3, with TRBD2 identical over 7 bases. The germline gives CDR1 GTSNPN, CDR2 SVGIG (reference sequence). The J segment lost 0 bases and the V segment lost 3 bases, leaving 3 bases of the junction unmatched. The CDR3 spans 14 residues. CDR3 loop: CAWRGSGSTDTQYF. The CDR3 bases are TGTGCCTGGAGGGGTAGCGGGAGCACAGATACGCAGTATTTT.

The gene calls are TRBV28 and TRBJ2-7; weak D call: TRBD2 (6 bases). The germline V and J ends were trimmed by 2 bases and 4 bases, with 9 bases remaining between them. The CDR3 has 13 amino acids. Germline-derived CDR1 and CDR2 are MDHEN and SYDVKM. CDR3 sequence reads: CASSLTGVYEQYF. The CDR3 nucleotides are TGTGCCAGCAGTTTAACGGGAGTTTACGAGCAGTACTTC.

J is TRBJ2-7 and V is TRBV19, with D unclear. CDR1 is LNHDA and CDR2 is SQIVND in the germline V gene (reference sequence). Trimming took off 0 bases at V and 3 bases at J, with 15 bases between the two ends. The CDR3 covers 16 residues. The CDR3 DNA sequence: TGTGCCAGTAGTATAGATCATGGAGCCGGATTCTACGAGCAGTACTTC. It encodes CASSIDHGAGFYEQYF.

The chain links TRBV30 to TRBJ2-7; weak D call: TRBD1 (6 bases). The CDR3 loop spans 14 amino acids. Looked up from germline, CDR1 is GTSNPN and CDR2 is SVGIG (reference sequence). V gave up 3 bases and J gave up 5 bases, with 17 bases separating them. CDR3 in DNA: TGTGCCTGGAGAAACTTGGTAGGGGGTAACGAGCAGTACTTC. This translates into CAWRNLVGGNEQYF.

V and J are TRBV19 and TRBJ2-1, with 10 bases that match TRBD2. The CDR3 extends over 19 amino acids. After removal of 3 bases from V and 5 bases from J, the junction contained 16 bases not matched to a gene. The V gene's germline CDR1 is LNHDA and CDR2 SQIVND (reference sequence). CDR3 DNA sequence: TGTGCCAGTAGTATTTCCCGTTCTTTAGCGGGAGGCGTCCACAATGAGCAGTTCTTC. Protein product: CASSISRSLAGGVHNEQFF. Complete variable domain (other parts from reference TRBV19 and TRBJ2-1): DGGITQSPKYLFRKEGQNVTLSCEQNLNHDAMYWYRQDPGQGLRLIYYSQIVNDFQKGDIAEGYSVSREKKESFPLTVTSAQKNPTAFYLCASSISRSLAGGVHNEQFFGPGTRLTVL.

This chain joins TRBV5-1 and TRBJ2-7, with D possibly TRBD1 on 6 matching bases. Per the germline V gene, CDR1 is SGHRS and CDR2 is YFSETQ. The CDR3 runs to 12 residues. V lost 5 bases, J lost 3 bases, and 9 bases lay in between. The CDR3 sequence: CASRDSNYEQYF. CDR3 nucleotides: TGCGCCAGCAGGGACAGCAACTACGAGCAGTACTTC.

V gene TRBV3-1 (or the pseudogene TRBV3-2) combines with J gene TRBJ1-5; no definite D call. The CDR3 totals 15 residues. Germline loops: CDR1 LGHDT, CDR2 YNNKEL (reference sequence). V was trimmed by 2 bases and J by 1 base, leaving 9 bases between them. CDR3 in amino acids: CASSQSWASNQPQHF. Here the CDR3 DNA reads TGTGCCAGCAGCCAATCTTGGGCGAGCAATCAGCCCCAGCATTTT.

This clone has a handful of counts. The chain joins TRBV5-6 to TRBJ1-5, with D maybe TRBD1 (5 bases). Between the trimmed V and J ends, which lost 0 bases and 3 bases, there was a span of 10 bases. The CDR3 extends over 15 amino acids. Germline-derived CDR1 and CDR2 are SGHDT and YYEEEE. The CDR3: CASSLGPGPNQPQHF. In nucleotides, the CDR3 is TGTGCCAGCAGCTTGGGTCCAGGGCCCAATCAGCCCCAGCATTTT. Variable domain in full (rest from reference TRBV5-6 and TRBJ1-5): DAGVTQSPTHLIKTRGQQVTLRCSPKSGHDTVSWYQQALGQGPQFIFQYYEEEERQRGNFPDRFSGHQFPNYSSELNVNALLLGDSALYLCASSLGPGPNQPQHFGDGTRLSIL.

The chain is built from TRBV28 and TRBJ1-1; D is possibly TRBD1 (5 bases). V lost 5 bases to trimming and J lost 5 bases, with 15 bases between them. CDR3 length: 14 amino acids. Germline values: CDR1 MDHEN, CDR2 SYDVKM. The CDR3 protein is CASSVGSGGTEAFF. CDR3 sequence (DNA): TGTGCCAGCAGTGTCGGCTCGGGGGGGACTGAAGCTTTCTTT.

This rearrangement joins TRBV19 to TRBJ2-7; a possible D gene is TRBD2 (5 bases). The germline CDR1 and CDR2 sequences are LNHDA and SQIVND (reference sequence). Trimming cost V 5 bases and J 4 bases, with 12 bases left between them. This CDR3 contains 13 residues. CDR3 protein: CASSVGRGYEQYF. The CDR3, as DNA: TGTGCCAGTAGTGTCGGACGGGGATACGAGCAGTACTTC.

This clone appeared a few times. V usage is TRBV4-3 and J usage is TRBJ2-1; a possible D gene is TRBD1 (5 bases). Trimming cost V 1 base and J 0 bases, with 7 bases left between them. Looked up from germline, CDR1 is LGHNA and CDR2 is YSLEER. CDR3 size: 15 residues. The chain's CDR3 is CASSQGQSSYNEQFF. In nucleotides, the CDR3 is TGCGCCAGCAGCCAAGGACAGAGCTCCTACAATGAGCAGTTCTTC.

The J gene is TRBJ2-2, the V gene TRBV6-5, with 12 bases fitting TRBD2. The CDR3 extends over 15 amino acids. Germline CDR1 and CDR2: MNHEY and SVGAGI. With 5 bases clipped from V and 5 bases from J, the junction kept 3 bases outside the gene matches. DNA for the CDR3: TGTGCCAGCAGTCTAGCGGGAGGGCGGACCGGGGAGCTGTTTTTT. Translation: CASSLAGGRTGELFF.

This clone has just one count. V usage is TRBV7-2 and J usage is TRBJ2-7; D uncertain. Trimming took 3 bases from V and 0 from J, leaving 18 bases between them. The V gene's germline CDR1 is SGHTA and CDR2 FQGNSA. The CDR3 length is 17 residues. This chain's CDR3 is CASSFRGGASGSYEQYF. The CDR3 bases are TGTGCCAGCAGCTTTCGAGGTGGCGCCTCTGGCTCCTACGAGCAGTACTTC.

The chain links TRBV19 to TRBJ1-5, with D possibly matching TRBD1 (5 bases). The CDR3 has 18 amino acids. V lost 4 bases and J 2 bases, leaving 21 bases between the germline ends. Germline V gives CDR1 LNHDA, CDR2 SQIVND (reference sequence). The CDR3 reads CASSNRLGTGLGNQPQHF. CDR3 DNA sequence: TGTGCCAGTAGTAACAGATTGGGGACGGGACTTGGCAATCAGCCCCAGCATTTT.

The chain is built from TRBV28 and TRBJ2-7; 13 bases align to TRBD2. V lost 0 bases, J lost 6 bases, and 5 bases stayed unmatched. CDR3 size: 16 residues. Germline V gene sequence: CDR1 MDHEN, CDR2 SYDVKM. The CDR3 reads CASSLWWTSGSVEQYF. CDR3 bases: TGTGCCAGCAGTTTATGGTGGACTAGCGGGAGTGTCGAGCAGTACTTC.

The chain is built from TRBV7-9 and TRBJ1-2; 10 positions agree with TRBD1. Losses at the gene ends were 0 bases for V and 6 bases for J; bases not matched to a gene: 7. There are 16 residues in the CDR3. In germline, CDR1 is SEHNR, CDR2 FQNEAQ (reference sequence). In DNA, the CDR3 is TGTGCCAGCAGCTTAGCCAGTGGACAGGGGGAGGATGGCTACACCTTC. As protein: CASSLASGQGEDGYTF.

The chain has TRBV7-6 and TRBJ2-1, with TRBD2 identical over 8 bases. CDR3 size: 16 residues. The germline V gene has CDR1 SGHVS and CDR2 FNYEAQ. V lost 5 bases to trimming and J lost 10 bases; unmatched junction nucleotides: 16. The CDR3 loop is CASSQLGLAGTGEQFF. The DNA for the CDR3 is TGTGCCAGCAGCCAGCTAGGGCTAGCGGGCACCGGGGAGCAGTTCTTC. Full variable domain (remainder filled in from reference TRBV7-6 and TRBJ2-1): GAGVSQSPRYKVTKRGQDVALRCDPISGHVSLYWYRQALGQGPEFLTYFNYEAQQDKSGLPNDRFSAERPEGSISTLTIQRTEQRDSAMYRCASSQLGLAGTGEQFFGPGTRLTVL.

The chain uses TRBV3-1 (or the pseudogene TRBV3-2) and TRBJ1-6; D is uncertain. The CDR3 contains 13 residues. Germline V gene sequence: CDR1 LGHDT, CDR2 YNNKEL (reference sequence). The V and J ends lost 4 bases and 5 bases respectively, with 6 bases between them. The CDR3 coding sequence is TGTGCCAGCAGCCCCTTTGATAATTCACCCCTCCACTTT. Amino acids: CASSPFDNSPLHF.

The chain combines TRBV11-2 with TRBJ2-7; 8 positions match TRBD1. Germline CDR1 is SGHAT and CDR2 is FQNNGV. The CDR3 covers 14 residues. The J segment lost 4 bases and the V segment lost 3 bases, leaving 5 bases of the junction unmatched. The CDR3 loop is CASSLDRESYEQYF. CDR3 DNA: TGTGCCAGCAGCTTGGACAGGGAATCGTACGAGCAGTACTTC.